This note documents a single T cell receptor (beta chain) sequence. The antigen is undetermined. The data were taken from a study of T cells in pancreatic ductal adenocarcinoma. Only in-frame clones appear in the TCRdb table, and some are missing; sequencing was by immunoSEQ multiplex PCR. The sample lists around 94,000 clones; roughly 96% were seen once. The CDR3 spans 13 residues. The V segment lost 4 bases and the J segment 9 bases; nucleotides outside the gene matches: 7. The germline V gene has CDR1 MDHEN and CDR2 SYDVKM. Surgery without prior neoadjuvant therapy was the treatment of the selected pancreatic ductal adenocarcinoma patients. Overall study findings and caveats: Tumor-versus-blood clonality comparisons may be biased toward lower tumor diversity. The resected cohort was biased toward the minority with early-stage disease. No significant tumor-blood clonality difference; means were about 0.11 and 0.072. Compared with tumor, blood showed more total productive templates and roughly 8-fold more clonotypes.

The rearrangement uses TRBV28 and TRBJ2-5; 8 nucleotides match TRBD2. The sequenced sample consisted of PBMCs. This receptor was obtained from a human donor with pancreatic ductal adenocarcinoma. The CDR3 DNA reads as TGTGCCAGCAGTTCGGGAGGGCCTCCGGCCCAGTACTTC. Translation: CASSSGGPPAQYF.